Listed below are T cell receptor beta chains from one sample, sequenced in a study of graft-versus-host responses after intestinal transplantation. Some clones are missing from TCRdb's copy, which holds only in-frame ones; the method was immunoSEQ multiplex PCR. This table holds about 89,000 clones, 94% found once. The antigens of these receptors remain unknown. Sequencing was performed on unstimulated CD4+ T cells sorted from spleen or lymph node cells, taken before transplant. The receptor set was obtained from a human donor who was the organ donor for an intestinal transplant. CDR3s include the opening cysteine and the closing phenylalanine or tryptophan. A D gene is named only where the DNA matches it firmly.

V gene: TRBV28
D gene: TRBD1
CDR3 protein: CASSPPTGSSTEAFF

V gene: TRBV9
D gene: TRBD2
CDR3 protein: CASSVALAGGRYNEQFF

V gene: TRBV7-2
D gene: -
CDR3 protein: CASSSRSLTANTGELFF

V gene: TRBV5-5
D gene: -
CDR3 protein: CASSLGLGNSPLHF

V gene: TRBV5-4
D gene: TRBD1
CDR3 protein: CASSYRQGHTEAFF

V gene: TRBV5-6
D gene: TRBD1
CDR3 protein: CASSHRQGAASNQPQHF

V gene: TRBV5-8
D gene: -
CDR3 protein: CASRLQRSSYEQYF

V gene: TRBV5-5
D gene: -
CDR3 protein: CASSPHRARSYGYTF

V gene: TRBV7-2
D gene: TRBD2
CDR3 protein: CASSSWDYSAYEQYF

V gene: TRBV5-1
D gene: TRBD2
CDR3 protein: CASSFVAGGPDTQYF

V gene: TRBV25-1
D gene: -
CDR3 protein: CASSLTDTEAFF

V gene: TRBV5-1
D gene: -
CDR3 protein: CASSLGGFNQPQHF

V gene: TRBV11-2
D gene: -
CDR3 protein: CASSVYLNTGELFF

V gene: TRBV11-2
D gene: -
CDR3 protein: CASSQEGSGANVLTF

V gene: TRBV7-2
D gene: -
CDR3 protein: CASSLWSGSPNTEAFF

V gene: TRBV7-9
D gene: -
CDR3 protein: CASSLGVSNEKLFF

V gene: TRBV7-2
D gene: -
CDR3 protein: CASSLMGGVETQYF

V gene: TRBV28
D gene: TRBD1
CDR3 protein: CASRTGGGYGYTF

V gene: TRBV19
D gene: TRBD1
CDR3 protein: CASSTYGTGVFAETQYF

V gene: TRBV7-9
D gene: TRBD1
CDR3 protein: CASSSTAETGGKYGYTF

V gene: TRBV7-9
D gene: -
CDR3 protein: CASSSSRDIPTDTQYF

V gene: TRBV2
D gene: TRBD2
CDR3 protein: CASRGGYGSYREQYF

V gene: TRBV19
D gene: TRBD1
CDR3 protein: CASSIPGQGAIVAFF

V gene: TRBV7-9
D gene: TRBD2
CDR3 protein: CASSRTSGGPLTDTQYF

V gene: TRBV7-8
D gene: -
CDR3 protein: CASSLGTDRTYEQYF

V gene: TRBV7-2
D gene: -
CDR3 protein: CASSAQSGFTDTQYF

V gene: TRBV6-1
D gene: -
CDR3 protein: CASSGRFNRASSYNEQFF

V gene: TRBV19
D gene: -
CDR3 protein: CASSIGQAYEQYF

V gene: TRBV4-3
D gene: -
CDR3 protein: CASSQTWTYEQYF

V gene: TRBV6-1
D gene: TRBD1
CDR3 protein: CASRLQGPSTEAFF

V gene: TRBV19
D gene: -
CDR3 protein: CASSPWDGRDSTEAFF

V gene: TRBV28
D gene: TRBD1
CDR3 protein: CASRWTGEAFF

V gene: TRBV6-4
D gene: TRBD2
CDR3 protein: CASSDSRTSLFADTQYF

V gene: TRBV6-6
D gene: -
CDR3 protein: CASSYSGAGNTIYF

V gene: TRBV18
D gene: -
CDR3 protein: CASSPAETEAFF

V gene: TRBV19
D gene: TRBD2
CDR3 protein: CASSTLLAGGRKNIQYF

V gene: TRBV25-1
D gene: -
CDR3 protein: CASRGAVWGTEAFF

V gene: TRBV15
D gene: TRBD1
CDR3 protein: CATSRDPKTGAAYNEQFF

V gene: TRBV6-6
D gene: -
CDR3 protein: CASSPTRNTGELFF

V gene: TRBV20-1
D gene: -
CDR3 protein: CRGGGTEAFF

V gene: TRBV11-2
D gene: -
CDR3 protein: CASSLTRGITYEQYF

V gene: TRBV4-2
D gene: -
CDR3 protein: CASSQPNTDEQYF